This T cell receptor (beta chain) was recovered during a study of cytomegalovirus exposure and HLA in healthy donors (dated by TCRdb to about 2017). For the wider study: An earlier analysis of 587 of the donors reported about 290 Gb of sequence data and some 120 million unique TCR beta sequences from about 200 million T cells. An early release that covered more than 550 HLA-typed donors contained approximately 300 gigabases of sequencing data and roughly 84 million unique TCR sequences. Of the 300 to 500 genotyped donors, roughly 76% were placed in the genetic ancestry cluster associated with self-reported Caucasian donors. The study was designed to test whether signatures of past pathogen exposure could be identified by cataloging public T cell receptors. The study used immunosequencing to profile the T cell repertoires of 600 to 850 subjects and linked those repertoires to cytomegalovirus serostatus. Along with the approximately 700-subject first cohort, a separate validation cohort of approximately 110 different subjects was used. To predict cytomegalovirus infection status, the study combined high-throughput TCR immunosequencing, statistical association of individual TCRs with disease status, and machine learning. To study patterns of TCR occurrence, a later analysis re-analyzed previously published TCR beta repertoires from 500 to 850 donors and added high-resolution HLA genotyping. Rather than drawing on any new phenotypic data, the later analysis identified candidate immune exposures from TCR beta sequences and the way those sequences occurred across donors. In an earlier analysis of a few hundred of the donors, high-throughput TCR beta sequencing was used to judge whether each TCR beta V gene segment behaved as functional or pseudogenic. Alongside the repertoire data, information on donor age, sex, ethnicity and CMV serostatus was compiled. Genome-wide SNP genotypes for about 65% of the roughly 670 donors were used in a later genetic analysis, which treated that subset as a discovery cohort. Every repertoire in the discovery cohort had been generated on one and the same sequencing platform. HLA typing covered class I and class II loci at four-digit resolution. Typing coverage differed by locus: A, B, C, DRB1 and DQB1 were typed in roughly 620-630 donors, DQA1 in 500 to 550, DPA1 in around 600, and DPB1 in roughly 450. Because of strong linkage in the cohort, four or five DR-DQ haplotypes were treated as single units for association and clustering. Across approximately 400 genotyped donors of the cohort, an average of 235,054 unique TCR beta nucleotide sequences per donor were sequenced, and roughly 20% of those sequences were non-productive.

Libraries were built with the immunoSEQ multiplex PCR assay. For the multiplex PCR, a mixture combining 60 forward primers for TCR Vbeta segments and 13 reverse primers for TCR Jbeta segments was used. Amplification of the CDR3 region of rearranged TCR beta genes was performed with a multiplex PCR assay on genomic DNA. The amplified TCR beta libraries were sequenced on the Illumina HiSeq System as 87-base-pair reads. The paper's processing steps were these. A later analysis tallied roughly 80 million unique TCR beta chains across the 700 or so repertoires, and about 12 million of those chains were shared by two or more donors. To remove PCR and sequencing errors, raw reads were error-corrected and collapsed into unique sequences using a nearest-neighbor algorithm that merged closely related sequences. V, D and J gene segments were assigned by aligning CDR3 sequences to IMGT reference sequences. For a sequence to be retained, a match of at least six nucleotides to both a V gene segment and a J gene segment was required. A rearrangement was called productive if the CDR3 had no stop codons and remained in frame with V and J, and every other rearrangement was called non-productive. Following IMGT convention, CDR3 was defined as the stretch from the second conserved V-encoded cysteine up to the conserved J-encoded phenylalanine. Sequences without an unambiguous match to a single V gene segment were excluded from the earlier analysis of 450 to 750 of the donors. An earlier analysis of under 750 of the donors called V segments functional above 56.7% productive rearrangements and segregating when the between-donor standard deviation exceeded 5%. A statistical classification framework was built for diagnosing cytomegalovirus status from the catalog of TCR beta chain sequences. V and J gene assignment, in a later analysis, came from comparing TCR nucleotide sequences with IMGT/GENE-DB human TR gene sequences. The TCRdist pipeline was used in a later analysis to assign CDR3 sequences and most-parsimonious VDJ recombination scenarios. In a later analysis, each TCR beta chain was defined by its CDR3 amino acid sequence together with its V-gene family, and reads without a unique V-gene family were excluded. To address suspected cross-contamination and a sequencing artifact, a later analysis removed 550 to 750 highly shared, low-generation-probability nucleotide sequences. In a later analysis, a clonal expansion index was calculated for each public chain from normalized within-repertoire ranks of inferred template counts. Generation probabilities in a later analysis came from a VDJ recombination model fitted to out-of-frame rearrangements, and those results were checked against IGoR. In a later analysis, hypergeometric tests were used to score TCR-TCR, TCR-HLA and TCR-CMV co-occurrence, with a repertoire-size bias correction applied to TCR pairs. False discovery rates were estimated in a later analysis by permuting HLA or CMV assignments 20 times. In a later analysis, co-occurring TCRs were grouped with DBSCAN, and TCRdist sequence similarity was added when clustering was performed within HLA-allele-positive subsets. Repertoires with fewer than 30,000 or more than 120,000 public chains, plus five repertoires with anomalous nucleotide sharing, were excluded from co-occurrence clustering. TCRdb provides this immuneACCESS table in a form limited to in-frame rearrangements. Some clones are lacking; in checked studies, under half of them reflect an unresolved V gene, and why the rest are absent is not known. D and trimming were read from the DNA, whereas the V and J calls and clone size are those reported in that table. The sample data list 150,000 to 200,000 clones, and roughly four fifths of these were observed just once. Of the sample, 1.2% to 1.5% falls within the top ten clones.

Overall results and qualifications from the work: According to the authors, the approach could potentially be generalized to other disease states and immunological phenotypes. In a later analysis, HLA-associated TCR beta chains were found to be more clonally expanded and to have lower generation probabilities than equally common non-associated chains. The sequencing pipeline was judged likely to have produced a cluster of highly shared sequence variants as a technical artifact. Some IMGT-functional V segments, including TRBV6-2 and TRBV6-3, could not be distinguished by the 87-base-pair reads and were therefore excluded. The classifier was reported to diagnose cytomegalovirus status with high specificity and sensitivity in both the original and validation cohorts. In a later analysis, 15,000 to 20,000 TCR beta sequences were associated with specific HLA alleles at a false discovery rate of 0.05. Most TCR sequences were seen in very few donors, while some public TCRs were found in many individuals. According to a later genetic analysis, donors in an Asian-associated ancestry cluster had fewer N-insertions in productive TCRs than the roughly 700-donor mean. Immune exposure information for the cohort was limited to CMV serostatus. In the study, approximately 150 TCR beta chains were listed as associated with cytomegalovirus. V-gene and J-gene trimming of TCR beta chains was associated with a missense DCLRE1C variant in a later genetic analysis, and the association was replicated in an independent cohort. In vitro tests confirmed that a few of the cytomegalovirus-associated TCR beta chains recognize cytomegalovirus antigens. Most CMV-associated TCR beta chains appeared to be HLA-restricted in a later analysis, and the HLA associations seemed to be driven largely by CMV exposure. A further reported finding was that TCR beta sequences accurately predicted the HLA-A and HLA-B alleles for most subjects in the first cohort. The presence/absence analyses assumed that sequencing depth was roughly uniform across donors, and that assumption may not be true. Approximately 16 rarely observed V segments, including chromosome 9 orphons, were excluded from the earlier analysis of a few hundred of the donors because counts were too low. Broadly in line with IMGT annotations, most TCR beta V segments showed up in productive rearrangements about 90% or about 30% of the time in an earlier analysis of approximately 640 of the donors. Assigning TCR associations to individual alleles was difficult when HLA alleles, especially DR and DQ, strongly co-occurred. The cohort was sequenced for TCR beta chains only, and without alpha or paired-chain data the features that could be detected were limited. Correlated functional status among segregating V segments might reflect linkage disequilibrium, but an unknown experimental factor could not be ruled out. In a later analysis, the rate of TCR association differed among HLA loci, with DRB1 alleles having the most associated TCRs and HLA-C alleles having the fewest. Several of the top co-occurrence clusters appeared to be linked to parvovirus B19, influenza, CMV and Epstein-Barr virus, according to a later analysis. Because HLA typing was unavailable for some donors at each locus, only the typed subset was used in association tests.

The CDR3, from cysteine to phenylalanine, totals 13 residues. The only DNA kept is the CDR3, 39 bases in frame from the first base. V is cut back by 6 bases and J by 2 bases, with 5 bases in the junction unmatched. The germline V gene encodes CDR1 SQVTM and CDR2 ANQGSEA. As for this clone: Its antigen is currently not known. No base-level quality is on record; no much larger clone is a single base apart.

The cohort comprised fewer than 700 healthy bone marrow donors. All cohort members were sampled while nominally healthy, although unrecorded immune exposures were likely present. The donor was CMV seronegative and belonged to the group of 352 seronegative cohort members. A peripheral blood sample was provided by each donor, and peripheral blood mononuclear cells were used for TCR beta sequencing. Genomic DNA was extracted from the blood cell samples with the Qiagen DNeasy Blood Extraction Kit. The TCR was taken from a man aged 55-75 years in good health and CMV-seronegative. This chain joins TRBV29-1 to TRBJ2-7; TRBD1 matches 9 bases in the middle. The sequenced sample consisted of PBMCs. The DNA sequence reads TGCAGCGTCTGGACAGGGGACACCTACGAGCAGTACTTC. This encodes CSVWTGDTYEQYF.